A selection of T cell receptor beta chains follows, all from one sample in a study of shared clonotypes between healthy human individuals. TCRdb keeps only in-frame clones here, not all; method: immunoSEQ multiplex PCR. The table shows roughly 2 million clones, with approximately 94% occurring only once. The sample consisted of naive CD8+ T cells sorted from blood. The receptors come from a man aged 18 to 29 in good health. Both conserved end residues are part of each CDR3. Each record gives: V gene, J gene, D gene, clone size, CDR3 protein, CDR3 DNA. A D gene is named only where the DNA matches it firmly. Clone size is stated in some rows and not others, as once, few, many or a class when expanded.

v_call: TRBV5-8
j_call: TRBJ2-5
d_call: -
clone_size: -
cdr3_aa: CASSQGTETQYF
cdr3_nt: TGTGCCAGCAGCCAGGGTACGGAGACCCAGTACTTC

v_call: TRBV7-2
j_call: TRBJ1-4
d_call: -
clone_size: -
cdr3_aa: CASSFWDGNEKLFF
cdr3_nt: TGTGCCAGCAGCTTTTGGGACGGGAATGAAAAACTGTTTTTT

v_call: TRBV6-1
j_call: TRBJ2-5
d_call: -
clone_size: -
cdr3_aa: CASSDRGEETQYF
cdr3_nt: TGTGCCAGCAGTGACAGGGGGGAAGAGACCCAGTACTTC

v_call: TRBV4-3
j_call: TRBJ2-1
d_call: TRBD2
clone_size: -
cdr3_aa: CASSQDWAGEAHEQFF
cdr3_nt: TGCGCCAGCAGCCAAGATTGGGCGGGGGAAGCCCATGAGCAGTTCTTC

v_call: TRBV7-9
j_call: TRBJ2-7
d_call: TRBD1
clone_size: -
cdr3_aa: CASSTTGSEQYF
cdr3_nt: TGTGCCAGCAGCACGACAGGGTCCGAGCAGTACTTC

v_call: TRBV15
j_call: TRBJ1-2
d_call: -
clone_size: -
cdr3_aa: CATSRTEGDYGYTF
cdr3_nt: TGTGCCACCAGCAGAACCGAGGGGGACTATGGCTACACCTTC

v_call: TRBV9
j_call: TRBJ2-7
d_call: -
clone_size: once
cdr3_aa: CASSVGGGTEQYF
cdr3_nt: TGTGCCAGCAGCGTAGGTGGCGGAACCGAGCAGTACTTC

v_call: TRBV6-6
j_call: TRBJ1-4
d_call: -
clone_size: -
cdr3_aa: CASNPHWGEKLFF
cdr3_nt: TGTGCCAGCAACCCCCACTGGGGCGAAAAACTGTTTTTT

v_call: TRBV7-9
j_call: TRBJ2-7
d_call: TRBD2
clone_size: once
cdr3_aa: CASTEPLAGEDEQYF
cdr3_nt: TGTGCCAGCACCGAGCCCCTAGCGGGAGAGGACGAGCAGTACTTC

v_call: TRBV2
j_call: TRBJ2-5
d_call: TRBD1
clone_size: -
cdr3_aa: CAQEGQGELETQYF
cdr3_nt: TGTGCCCAAGAGGGGCAGGGGGAATTAGAGACCCAGTACTTC

v_call: TRBV4-3
j_call: TRBJ2-1
d_call: -
clone_size: -
cdr3_aa: CASGSDLWAYNEQFF
cdr3_nt: TGCGCCAGCGGATCGGACCTTTGGGCCTACAATGAGCAGTTCTTC

v_call: TRBV27
j_call: TRBJ2-7
d_call: -
clone_size: -
cdr3_aa: CASSLSGSSYEQYF
cdr3_nt: TGTGCCAGCAGTTTATCGGGTAGTAGCTACGAGCAGTACTTC

v_call: TRBV6-5
j_call: TRBJ1-6
d_call: -
clone_size: few
cdr3_aa: CASSYAGNSPLHF
cdr3_nt: TGTGCCAGCAGTTACGCGGGGAATTCACCCCTCCACTTT

v_call: TRBV7-8
j_call: TRBJ2-7
d_call: -
clone_size: -
cdr3_aa: CASSHPGATGIDEQYF
cdr3_nt: TGTGCCAGCAGCCACCCGGGTGCGACCGGTATCGACGAGCAGTACTTC

v_call: TRBV7-9
j_call: TRBJ2-3
d_call: TRBD2
clone_size: -
cdr3_aa: CASSLARGLARGWTDTQYF
cdr3_nt: TGTGCCAGCAGCTTAGCCCGAGGACTAGCCCGGGGGTGGACAGATACGCAGTATTTT

v_call: TRBV4-1
j_call: TRBJ2-5
d_call: TRBD1
clone_size: -
cdr3_aa: CASSQDPTGVQETQYF
cdr3_nt: TGCGCCAGCAGCCAAGATCCGACAGGGGTACAAGAGACCCAGTACTTC

v_call: TRBV7-2
j_call: TRBJ2-3
d_call: TRBD1
clone_size: -
cdr3_aa: CASSTGQGRTDTQYF
cdr3_nt: TGTGCCAGCAGCACCGGACAGGGGAGGACAGATACGCAGTATTTT

v_call: TRBV6-1
j_call: TRBJ1-1
d_call: -
clone_size: -
cdr3_aa: CASSEVGTEAFF
cdr3_nt: TGTGCCAGCAGTGAAGTCGGGACTGAAGCTTTCTTT

v_call: TRBV6-5
j_call: TRBJ1-4
d_call: -
clone_size: -
cdr3_aa: CASSTEVATNEKLFF
cdr3_nt: TGTGCCAGCAGCACCGAGGTGGCAACTAATGAAAAACTGTTTTTT

v_call: TRBV7-6
j_call: TRBJ1-1
d_call: -
clone_size: -
cdr3_aa: CASSGDRNTEAFF
cdr3_nt: TGTGCCAGCAGCGGAGACAGAAACACTGAAGCTTTCTTT

v_call: TRBV9
j_call: TRBJ2-2
d_call: TRBD2
clone_size: -
cdr3_aa: CASSVEAGGPANTGELFF
cdr3_nt: TGTGCCAGCAGCGTAGAGGCGGGGGGGCCCGCTAACACCGGGGAGCTGTTTTTT

v_call: TRBV7-8
j_call: TRBJ1-6
d_call: -
clone_size: -
cdr3_aa: CASSLLPSGSPLHF
cdr3_nt: TGTGCCAGCAGCTTACTGCCATCGGGTTCACCCCTCCACTTT

v_call: TRBV5-4
j_call: TRBJ2-1
d_call: -
clone_size: -
cdr3_aa: CASSLGGSYNEQFF
cdr3_nt: TGTGCCAGCAGCCTGGGGGGCTCCTACAATGAGCAGTTCTTC

v_call: TRBV5-6
j_call: TRBJ2-7
d_call: -
clone_size: -
cdr3_aa: CASSLVTGWPHYEQYF
cdr3_nt: TGTGCCAGCAGCTTGGTCACAGGGTGGCCCCACTACGAGCAGTACTTC

v_call: TRBV4-1
j_call: TRBJ2-7
d_call: -
clone_size: -
cdr3_aa: CASSQGGEVSYEQYF
cdr3_nt: TGCGCCAGCAGCCAAGGGGGGGAGGTATCCTACGAGCAGTACTTC

v_call: TRBV4-3
j_call: TRBJ2-7
d_call: -
clone_size: -
cdr3_aa: CASSQDLGTEGEQYF
cdr3_nt: TGCGCCAGCAGCCAAGATCTGGGGACGGAGGGGGAGCAGTACTTC

v_call: TRBV7-9
j_call: TRBJ1-5
d_call: -
clone_size: once
cdr3_aa: CASSLAEGNQPQHF
cdr3_nt: TGTGCCAGCAGCTTAGCGGAAGGGAATCAGCCCCAGCATTTT

v_call: TRBV5-6
j_call: TRBJ2-7
d_call: -
clone_size: -
cdr3_aa: CASSSQTYEQYF
cdr3_nt: TGTGCCAGCAGCTCTCAAACCTACGAGCAGTACTTC

v_call: TRBV10-1
j_call: TRBJ2-7
d_call: -
clone_size: -
cdr3_aa: CASSDRDPASHEQYF
cdr3_nt: TGCGCCAGCAGTGACCGGGACCCAGCCTCCCACGAGCAGTACTTC

v_call: TRBV29-1
j_call: TRBJ2-5
d_call: -
clone_size: -
cdr3_aa: CSVENLEETQYF
cdr3_nt: TGCAGCGTTGAGAACCTCGAAGAGACCCAGTACTTC

v_call: TRBV6-1
j_call: TRBJ1-6
d_call: -
clone_size: -
cdr3_aa: CASSDGSSNNSPLHF
cdr3_nt: TGTGCCAGCAGTGATGGGAGTAGCAATAATTCACCCCTCCACTTT

v_call: TRBV15
j_call: TRBJ1-1
d_call: -
clone_size: -
cdr3_aa: CATSRGGEAFF
cdr3_nt: TGTGCCACCAGCAGAGGGGGTGAAGCTTTCTTT

v_call: TRBV7-2
j_call: TRBJ1-4
d_call: -
clone_size: -
cdr3_aa: CASSLVGQSDEKLFF
cdr3_nt: TGTGCCAGCAGCCTAGTCGGACAGAGCGATGAAAAACTGTTTTTT

v_call: TRBV6-5
j_call: TRBJ2-7
d_call: -
clone_size: -
cdr3_aa: CASSYSGPYEQYF
cdr3_nt: TGTGCCAGCAGTTACTCGGGGCCTTACGAGCAGTACTTC

v_call: TRBV5-1
j_call: TRBJ2-7
d_call: -
clone_size: -
cdr3_aa: CASSLVGGEQYF
cdr3_nt: TGCGCCAGCAGCTTGGTCGGTGGCGAGCAGTACTTC

v_call: TRBV6-5
j_call: TRBJ2-7
d_call: -
clone_size: -
cdr3_aa: CASSYSSGTSPYEQYF
cdr3_nt: TGTGCCAGCAGTTACTCATCCGGGACATCCCCATACGAGCAGTACTTC

v_call: TRBV28
j_call: TRBJ2-7
d_call: -
clone_size: -
cdr3_aa: CAWGRGTDEYEQYF
cdr3_nt: TGTGCCTGGGGGAGGGGGACAGACGAGTACGAGCAGTACTTC

v_call: TRBV6-5
j_call: TRBJ1-1
d_call: -
clone_size: -
cdr3_aa: CASSYSGSRDEAFF
cdr3_nt: TGTGCCAGCAGTTACTCGGGTAGCCGAGATGAAGCTTTCTTT

v_call: TRBV4-1
j_call: TRBJ1-3
d_call: TRBD1
clone_size: -
cdr3_aa: CASSQEHRGLGNTIYF
cdr3_nt: TGCGCCAGCAGTCAAGAGCACAGGGGGCTCGGAAACACCATATATTTT

v_call: TRBV5-4
j_call: TRBJ2-7
d_call: TRBD1
clone_size: -
cdr3_aa: CATGQGAYEQYF
cdr3_nt: TGTGCCACCGGACAGGGGGCGTACGAGCAGTACTTC

v_call: TRBV28
j_call: TRBJ2-3
d_call: TRBD2
clone_size: -
cdr3_aa: CASSYGTSGTDTQYF
cdr3_nt: TGTGCCAGCAGTTACGGGACTAGCGGCACAGATACGCAGTATTTT

v_call: TRBV4-1
j_call: TRBJ2-7
d_call: TRBD2
clone_size: -
cdr3_aa: CASSQDSAGANYEQYF
cdr3_nt: TGCGCCAGCAGCCAAGATAGCGCGGGAGCAAACTACGAGCAGTACTTC

v_call: TRBV10-3
j_call: TRBJ1-3
d_call: -
clone_size: -
cdr3_aa: CAISVYPRANSGNTIYF
cdr3_nt: TGTGCCATCAGTGTGTACCCCCGGGCCAACTCTGGAAACACCATATATTTT

v_call: TRBV11-2
j_call: TRBJ2-7
d_call: -
clone_size: once
cdr3_aa: CASSLGGSGTYEQYF
cdr3_nt: TGTGCCAGCAGCTTAGGCGGTAGCGGTACCTACGAGCAGTACTTC

v_call: TRBV2
j_call: TRBJ2-2
d_call: -
clone_size: -
cdr3_aa: CATTGLITGELFF
cdr3_nt: TGTGCCACCACGGGACTTATCACCGGGGAGCTGTTTTTT

v_call: TRBV4-2
j_call: TRBJ1-4
d_call: TRBD1
clone_size: once
cdr3_aa: CASSQRSPQGGDEKLFF
cdr3_nt: TGTGCCAGCAGCCAACGATCCCCCCAGGGGGGAGATGAAAAACTGTTTTTT

v_call: TRBV11-2
j_call: TRBJ1-4
d_call: -
clone_size: -
cdr3_aa: CASSLHPPGRLNEKLFF
cdr3_nt: TGTGCCAGCAGCTTACACCCTCCGGGACGGTTAAATGAAAAACTGTTTTTT

v_call: TRBV2
j_call: TRBJ2-5
d_call: TRBD2
clone_size: -
cdr3_aa: CASSEQWREGRETQYF
cdr3_nt: TGTGCCAGCAGTGAACAATGGCGGGAGGGGCGGGAGACCCAGTACTTC

v_call: TRBV7-9
j_call: TRBJ1-1
d_call: -
clone_size: -
cdr3_aa: CATRWGGGANTEAFF
cdr3_nt: TGTGCCACCCGCTGGGGGGGCGGCGCGAACACTGAAGCTTTCTTT